The 29 T cell receptor beta chains listed next were all sequenced from one sample in a study of early T cells in non-severe SARS-CoV-2 infection. TCRdb called the 5' RACE reads again in MiXCR, with one record for every CDR3 protein. Of tens of thousands of distinct CDR3 sequences listed, 8.9% are singletons. The sequenced material came from whole blood. These receptors all come from an adult who was a healthcare worker with PCR-confirmed SARS-CoV-2 infection or an uninfected control (not recorded which).

This clonotype has at least ten counts. The V and J genes are TRBV20-1 and TRBJ2-7; TRBD2 agrees at 10 bases. The CDR3 contains 17 residues. From germline, CDR1 is DFQATT and CDR2 SNEGSKA (reference sequence). Trimming cost V 2 bases and J 5 bases; bases outside gene matches: 15. Here the CDR3 reads CSARPPPASGRTHEQYF. CDR3 coding DNA: TGCAGTGCTAGACCGCCCCCGGCTAGCGGGAGAACACACGAGCAGTACTTC.

The chain has TRBV7-3 and TRBJ2-2; TRBD2 might be the D (6 bases). The CDR3 contains 13 residues. V lost 5 bases and J 4 bases, leaving 8 bases between the germline ends. Germline V CDR1 and CDR2: SGHTA, FQGTGA. CDR3 DNA: TGTGCCAGCAGCCGGAGGGCCACCGGGGAGCTGTTTTTT. Protein product: CASSRRATGELFF. The whole variable domain, remainder taken from reference TRBV7-3 and TRBJ2-2, is GAGVSQTPSNKVTEKGKYVELRCDPISGHTALYWYRQSLGQGPEFLIYFQGTGAADDSGLPNDRFFAVRPEGSVSTLKIQRTERGDSAVYLCASSRRATGELFFGEGSRLTVL.

In this sample, this clonotype turned up a few times. This chain joins TRBV29-1 and TRBJ1-2, with D perhaps matching TRBD1 (5 bases). Germline CDR1 reads SQVTM; CDR2 reads ANQGSEA. V lost 7 bases and J lost 4, with 19 bases in between. The CDR3 has 14 residues. The CDR3 DNA is TGCAGCGCCCTTACGGGACCTTTGACCTATGGCTACACCTTC. This translates into CSALTGPLTYGYTF.

This clonotype has a count of ten or more. The chain carries TRBV4-1 and TRBJ1-2; D gene uncertain. The CDR3 runs to 15 residues. Trimming shortened V by 0 bases and J by 4 bases, and 12 bases separated the two germline ends. CDR1 is MGHRA and CDR2 is YSYEKL in the germline V gene. CDR3 DNA sequence: TGCGCCAGCAGCCAAGAATCAGAAGTTGCCTATGGCTACACCTTC. It yields the protein CASSQESEVAYGYTF.

The V and J genes are TRBV29-1 and TRBJ2-3; D is unresolved. Trimming shortened V by 0 bases and J by 6 bases, and 16 bases separated the two germline ends. This CDR3 has 15 amino acids. The V gene's germline CDR1 is SQVTM and CDR2 ANQGSEA. The CDR3 is CSVEDRIWGVDTQYF. The CDR3 DNA reads TGCAGCGTTGAAGATCGTATCTGGGGTGTGGATACGCAGTATTTT.

This clonotype has just a few counts. V gene TRBV6-7 combines with J gene TRBJ2-2; TRBD1 or TRBD2 may be the D gene (5 bases each). TRBV6-7 is sorted into the ORF group, with uncertain function. The CDR3 is 17 amino acids. V lost 3 bases to trimming and J lost 0 bases, with 14 bases between them. CDR3 nucleotides: TGTGCCAGCAGTTATCCCCCGGGGCAGACGAACACCGGGGAGCTGTTTTTT. Residues: CASSYPPGQTNTGELFF.

A few counts support this clonotype. The chain joins TRBV24-1 to TRBJ2-1; D is possibly TRBD1 (6 bases). CDR1 is KGHDR and CDR2 is SFDVKD in the germline V gene. Trimming shortened V by 4 bases and J by 4 bases, and 19 bases separated the two germline ends. The CDR3 is 17 amino acids. The DNA of the CDR3 is TGTGCCACCAGTGACAGTACCGGGACAACCCTTTACAATGAGCAGTTCTTC. Protein product: CATSDSTGTTLYNEQFF.

This clonotype has at least ten counts. DNA for the CDR3: TGTGCCAGCAGGGGACTGGCAACCCTAGCTCTAGAGACCCAGTACTTC. It codes for CASRGLATLALETQYF. The rearrangement links TRBV27 to TRBJ2-5; D is possibly TRBD2 (6 bases). V dropped 6 bases and J dropped 4 bases, with 21 bases sitting between them. The CDR3 has 16 amino acids. In germline, CDR1 is MNHEY, CDR2 SMNVEV (reference sequence).

The rearrangement uses TRBV5-1 and TRBJ1-5; D ambiguous. V gave up 1 base and J gave up 5 bases, with 19 bases separating them. Germline values: CDR1 SGHRS, CDR2 YFSETQ. The CDR3 is 17 residues long. The CDR3, as DNA: TGCGCCAGCAGCTTGTTGATCCGCAGGATAGTACATCAGCCCCAGCATTTT. This sequence encodes CASSLLIRRIVHQPQHF.

In this sample, this clonotype turned up many times. This rearrangement joins TRBV10-3 to TRBJ1-1, with D uncertain. The germline V and J ends were trimmed by 6 bases and 1 base, with 6 bases remaining between them. Germline V gene sequence: CDR1 ENHRY, CDR2 SYGVKD. The CDR3 totals 12 residues. For the CDR3, the DNA is TGTGCCATCAGGACGGCGAACACTGAAGCTTTCTTT. Protein product: CAIRTANTEAFF.

By its share, this clonotype is medium-sized. CDR3 in amino acids: CASSRSGHQETQYF. The CDR3 nucleotides are TGTGCCAGCAGCCGTAGCGGACACCAAGAGACCCAGTACTTC. V gene TRBV7-2 combines with J gene TRBJ2-5, with D possibly matching TRBD2 (6 bases). Germline assignment: CDR1 SGHTA and CDR2 FQGNSA. The CDR3 covers 14 residues. The V end was cut by 5 bases, the J end by 0 bases, with 10 bases between.

The chain carries TRBV30 and TRBJ1-4; TRBD1 matches 8 bases. Germline values: CDR1 GTSNPN, CDR2 SVGIG (reference sequence). This CDR3 has 13 amino acids. V was pared by 0 bases and J by 6 bases, with 0 bases of the junction left unmatched. In DNA, the CDR3 is TGTGCCTGGAGTGTACAGGGGGATGAAAAACTGTTTTTT. It yields the protein CAWSVQGDEKLFF.

This clonotype was seen repeatedly, ten times or more. The chain joins TRBV5-1 to TRBJ2-2; a possible D gene is TRBD2 (5 bases). This CDR3 spans 14 amino acids. Trimming removed 2 bases from V and 6 bases from J, with 11 bases in between. Looked up from germline, CDR1 is SGHRS and CDR2 is YFSETQ. The chain's CDR3 is CASSFGNAAGELFF. The DNA of the CDR3 is TGCGCCAGCAGCTTCGGGAACGCTGCCGGGGAGCTGTTTTTT.

The chain joins TRBV7-2 to TRBJ2-4, with 8 bases identical to TRBD1. The germline CDR1 and CDR2 sequences are SGHTA and FQGNSA. V lost 5 bases and J lost 9; bases outside the gene matches: 6. This CDR3 spans 13 amino acids. The CDR3 region is CASSPGTGVIQYF. The CDR3 DNA reads TGTGCCAGCAGCCCCGGGACAGGAGTCATTCAGTACTTC. The entire variable domain, with the rest obtained from reference TRBV7-2 and TRBJ2-4, is as follows: GAGVSQSPSNKVTEKGKDVELRCDPISGHTALYWYRQSLGQGLEFLIYFQGNSAPDKSGLPSDRFSAERTGGSVSTLTIQRTQQEDSAVYLCASSPGTGVIQYFGAGTRLSVL.

In its sample, this clonotype was seen many times. This rearrangement joins TRBV28 to TRBJ2-1; TRBD1 is a possible D gene (8 bases). The ends were cut back, 8 bases at V and 4 bases at J, with 18 bases in the middle. The CDR3 loop spans 15 amino acids. From germline, CDR1 is MDHEN and CDR2 SYDVKM. CDR3 nucleotide sequence: TGTGCCAGCCACTACAGGGGGGGTCGATACAATGAGCAGTTCTTC. It codes for CASHYRGGRYNEQFF.

In this sample, this clonotype turned up many times. V is TRBV3-1 and J is TRBJ2-1; D perhaps matches TRBD1 (6 bases). This CDR3 comprises 15 residues. Germline lookup yields CDR1 LGHDT and CDR2 YNNKEL (reference sequence). V lost 1 base, J lost 9 bases, and 16 bases lay in between. The CDR3 sequence is CASSQGPSSGAEQFF. For the CDR3, the DNA is TGTGCCAGCAGCCAAGGGCCTAGTTCAGGGGCTGAGCAGTTCTTC.

This clonotype appeared many times. The rearrangement joins TRBV20-1 to TRBJ2-5, with D perhaps assigned TRBD1 or TRBD2 (5 bases each). CDR1 is DFQATT and CDR2 is SNEGSKA in the germline V gene (reference sequence). The CDR3 sequence is 15 residues long. With 5 bases removed from V and 5 bases from J, the gap between germline ends came to 21 bases. This CDR3 is CSAFDTLGLAETQYF. The DNA of the CDR3 is TGCAGTGCTTTTGATACCCTGGGGCTAGCTGAGACCCAGTACTTC.

Concerning this clonotype itself: A read error may explain this, as a much larger clone is one base away. J is TRBJ2-7 and V is TRBV5-1; D gene ambiguous. Trimming stripped 5 bases from V and 2 bases from J, with 26 bases between. The CDR3 runs to 18 residues. CDR1 and CDR2 (germline): SGHRS, YFSETQ. This chain's CDR3 is CASRLPNGPSNRPYEQYF. The CDR3 DNA reads TGCGCCAGCAGATTGCCTAACGGACCGTCCAACCGACCCTACGAGCAGTACTTC.

The chain is built from TRBV6-2 or TRBV6-3 and TRBJ2-1, with a tentative D call TRBD1 (5 bases). This CDR3 is 16 amino acids long. Germline V CDR1 and CDR2: MNHEY, SVGEGT. V lost 1 base and J lost 7, with 17 bases in between. Here the CDR3 DNA reads TGTGCCAGCAGTTACTGGATACAGGATATTCGGAATGAGCAGTTCTTC. It codes for CASSYWIQDIRNEQFF.

There are many counts of this clonotype. V gene TRBV12-3 or TRBV12-4 combines with J gene TRBJ2-4, with a tentative D call TRBD2 (5 bases). V was pared by 7 bases and J by 7 bases, with 14 bases between. The CDR3 totals 13 residues. The CDR3 here is CASTLLGVNIQYF. Here the CDR3 DNA reads TGTGCCAGCACCCTCCTCGGGGTCAACATTCAGTACTTC.

This clonotype was counted ten times or more. This chain links TRBV10-3 with TRBJ2-3; 10 nucleotides agree with TRBD2. V lost 7 bases, J lost 8 bases, and 9 bases stayed unmatched. The V gene's germline CDR1 is ENHRY and CDR2 SYGVKD. The length of the CDR3 is 14 residues. For the CDR3, the DNA is TGTGCCATCACCCCGGGACTAGCGTTCGGTACGCAGTATTTT. It encodes CAITPGLAFGTQYF.

At least ten counts were recorded for this clonotype. The chain couples TRBV7-9 to TRBJ1-1; TRBD1 aligns across 7 bases. The V gene end was trimmed by 1 base and the J gene end by 10 bases; junction bases not matched to a gene: 6. Germline lookup yields CDR1 SEHNR and CDR2 FQNEAQ (reference sequence). The CDR3 contains 13 residues. The DNA for the CDR3 is TGTGCCAGCAGCTTAGGGGGACAGTCGGCAGCTTTCTTT. As protein: CASSLGGQSAAFF.

This clonotype was seen many times. This rearrangement joins TRBV24-1 to TRBJ2-5; D is unresolved. Trimming removed 2 bases at V and 5 bases at J, with 5 bases between. Germline V lookup: CDR1 KGHDR, CDR2 SFDVKD. There are 12 residues in the CDR3. The CDR3 here is CATSDSSETQYF. The CDR3 DNA follows: TGTGCCACCAGTGATTCCTCGGAGACCCAGTACTTC.

In this sample, this clonotype turned up once. The chain uses TRBV24-1 and TRBJ2-1; no firm D call. CDR3 size: 12 residues. Germline V gene lookup returns CDR1 KGHDR and CDR2 SFDVKD. V was pared by 3 bases and J by 7 bases, with 6 bases between. The CDR3 DNA is TGTGCCACCAGTGATGTATGGAATGAGCAGTTCTTC. Translated: CATSDVWNEQFF.

A word on this clonotype: Since a much larger clone is just one base distant, this may be a read error. J is TRBJ2-7 and V is TRBV6-5; the D gene is possibly TRBD2 (6 bases). Deletions cut 8 bases from V and 6 bases from J, with 20 bases between. Germline V gene data show CDR1 as MNHEY and CDR2 as SVGAGI. This CDR3 has 14 residues. CDR3 DNA sequence: TGTGCCAGCGGCCCCCAGGCGACTAGGGGCGAGCAGTACTTC. This codes for CASGPQATRGEQYF.

The rearrangement links TRBV1 to TRBJ2-7; the table's TRBD2 call for D was not verified on the DNA. TRBV1 is described as a pseudogene. CDR3 size: 12 residues. The CDR3 coding sequence is TGCACCAGCAGCCTGGCTAGCGACGAGCAGTACTTC. As protein: CTSSLASDEQYF.

This clonotype was counted ten times or more. This chain uses TRBV7-2 with TRBJ2-3; TRBD2 is a possible D gene (7 bases). V was pared by 6 bases and J by 6 bases, with 22 bases between. The CDR3 length is 16 residues. Germline V gives CDR1 SGHTA, CDR2 FQGNSA. The CDR3 reads CASRGGGGRNTDTQYF. The DNA for the CDR3 is TGTGCCAGCAGAGGGGGGGGAGGCAGAAACACCGATACGCAGTATTTT.

In this sample, this clonotype turned up many times. This chain connects TRBV7-6 to TRBJ2-1, with D perhaps TRBD2 (6 bases). Germline CDR1 is SGHVS and CDR2 is FNYEAQ. This CDR3 has 13 residues. V was cut by 4 bases and J by 5 bases, with 9 bases left in between. In DNA form, the CDR3 reads TGTGCCAGCAGCTCGGGAGCCCACAATGAGCAGTTCTTC. It is translated as CASSSGAHNEQFF.

J is TRBJ1-1 and V is TRBV7-9; D gene unclear. This CDR3 has 14 amino acids. V was shortened by 1 base and J by 1 base, with 7 bases between the two germline ends. CDR1 and CDR2 from the germline V gene are SEHNR and FQNEAQ (reference sequence). The CDR3 reads CASSLGQTNTEAFF. DNA of the CDR3: TGTGCCAGCAGCTTAGGGCAGACGAACACTGAAGCTTTCTTT. The whole variable domain, filled in from reference TRBV7-9 and TRBJ1-1, reads DTGVSQNPRHKITKRGQNVTFRCDPISEHNRLYWYRQTLGQGPEFLTYFQNEAQLEKSRLLSDRFSAERPKGSFSTLEIQRTEQGDSAMYLCASSLGQTNTEAFFGQGTRLTVV.